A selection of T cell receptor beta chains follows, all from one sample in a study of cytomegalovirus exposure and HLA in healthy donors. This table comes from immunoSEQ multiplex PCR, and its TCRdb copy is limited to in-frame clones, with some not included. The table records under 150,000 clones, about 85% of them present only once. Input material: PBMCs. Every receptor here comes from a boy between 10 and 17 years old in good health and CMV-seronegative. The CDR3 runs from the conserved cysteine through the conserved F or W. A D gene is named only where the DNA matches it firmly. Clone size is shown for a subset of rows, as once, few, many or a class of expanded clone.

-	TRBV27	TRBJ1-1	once	TGTGCCAGCAGCCTACAGGGGAACACTGAAGCTTTCTTT	CASSLQGNTEAFF
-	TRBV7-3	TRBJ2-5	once	TGTGCCAGCAGCTCCCTTGGTGGGGGGGCCCGAGAGACCCAGTACTTC	CASSSLGGGARETQYF
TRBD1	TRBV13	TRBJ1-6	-	TGTGCCAGCAGCTTAGAACTCACAGGGGGTAACGGTCTCCTCCACTTT	CASSLELTGGNGLLHF
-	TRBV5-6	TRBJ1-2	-	TGTGCCAGCAGCGCAGGGGTGAGAGGGGGCTACACCTTC	CASSAGVRGGYTF
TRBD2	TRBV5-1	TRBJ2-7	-	TGCGCCAGCAGCCCCACTAGCGGGAGGGCCAGGATCTACGAGCAGTACTTC	CASSPTSGRARIYEQYF
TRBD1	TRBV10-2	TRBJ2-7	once	TGCGCCAGCAGCGACAGGGGATACGAGCAGTACTTC	CASSDRGYEQYF
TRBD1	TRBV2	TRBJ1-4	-	TGTGCCAGCAGAACAGGGGTAACTAATGAAAAACTGTTTTTT	CASRTGVTNEKLFF
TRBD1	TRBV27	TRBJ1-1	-	TGTGCCAGCAGTTCCCCCGGGACAGGGGTGACTGAAGCTTTCTTT	CASSSPGTGVTEAFF
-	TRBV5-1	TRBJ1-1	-	TGCGCCAGCAGCTTTAGAGCTGAAGCTTTCTTT	CASSFRAEAFF
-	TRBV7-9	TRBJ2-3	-	TGTGCCAGCAGCTTAATAACGGCAGATACGCAGTATTTT	CASSLITADTQYF
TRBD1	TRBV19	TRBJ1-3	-	TGTGCCAGCCAAACAGGGGGCGTTGGAAACACCATATATTTT	CASQTGGVGNTIYF
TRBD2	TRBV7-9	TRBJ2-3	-	TGTGCCAGCAGGCGGGAGGGCCTTTCAGATACGCAGTATTTT	CASRREGLSDTQYF
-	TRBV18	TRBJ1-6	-	TGTGCCAGCTCACCAATGCCGGGTCCAGATAATTCACCCCTCCACTTT	CASSPMPGPDNSPLHF
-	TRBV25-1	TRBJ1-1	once	TGTGCCAGCAGTGAATTGGGTGACGGAGGGACTGAAGCTTTCTTT	CASSELGDGGTEAFF
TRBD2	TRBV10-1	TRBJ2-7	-	TGCGCCAGCAGAGCCGGGACTATCGCCTCCTACGAGCAGTACTTC	CASRAGTIASYEQYF
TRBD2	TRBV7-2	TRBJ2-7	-	TGTGCCAGCAGCTTAAGCGGGAGATTCTACGAGCAGTACTTC	CASSLSGRFYEQYF
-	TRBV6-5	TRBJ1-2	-	TGTGCCAGCAGTTACTCGGGATTGGACTTCTATGGCTACCCCTTC	CASSYSGLDFYGYPF
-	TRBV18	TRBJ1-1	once	TGTGCCAGCTCACAAGGAGGGAACACTGAAGCTTTCTTT	CASSQGGNTEAFF
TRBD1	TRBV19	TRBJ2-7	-	TGTGCCAGTAGCCCCCGCAGGGGGCGGTTGGACGAGCAGTACTTC	CASSPRRGRLDEQYF
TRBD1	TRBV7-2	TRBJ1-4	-	TGTGCCAGCAGCCCAATCCCCGGAAGGGGGCCTAATGAAAAACTGTTTTTT	CASSPIPGRGPNEKLFF
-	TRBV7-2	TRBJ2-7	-	TGTGCCAGCAGTCAGGGCATTGGATTTTCTCCCTCCTACGAGCAGTACTTC	CASSQGIGFSPSYEQYF
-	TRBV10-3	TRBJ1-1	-	TGTGCCATCAGTGAGCTGTCCACTGAAGCTTTCTTT	CAISELSTEAFF
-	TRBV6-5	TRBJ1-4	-	TGTGCCAGCAGTTACGGGGGCCATTTAGGGGAAAAACTGTTTTTT	CASSYGGHLGEKLFF